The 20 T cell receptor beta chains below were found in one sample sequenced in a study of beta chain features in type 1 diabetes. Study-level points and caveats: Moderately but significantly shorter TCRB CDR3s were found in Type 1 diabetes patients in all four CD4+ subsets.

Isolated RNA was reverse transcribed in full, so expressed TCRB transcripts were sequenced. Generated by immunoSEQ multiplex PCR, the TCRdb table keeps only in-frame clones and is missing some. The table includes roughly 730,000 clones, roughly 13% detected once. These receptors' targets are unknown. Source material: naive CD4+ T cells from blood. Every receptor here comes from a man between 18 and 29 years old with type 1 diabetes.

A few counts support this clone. The CDR3 sequence is CASSLRGGTPPYEQYF. CDR3 coding DNA: TGTGCCAGCTCACTACGCGGGGGGACCCCACCCTACGAGCAGTACTTC. J is TRBJ2-7 and V is TRBV18; 8 bases agree with TRBD2. CDR3 size: 16 residues. The V gene's germline CDR1 is KGHSH and CDR2 LQKENI. V shed 4 bases, J shed 2 bases, and the junction held 10 bases outside the gene matches.

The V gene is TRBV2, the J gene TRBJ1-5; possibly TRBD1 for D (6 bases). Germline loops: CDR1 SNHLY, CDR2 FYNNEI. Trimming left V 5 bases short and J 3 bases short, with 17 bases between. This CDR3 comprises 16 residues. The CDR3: CASSSSTGSPNQPQHF. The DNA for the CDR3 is TGTGCCAGCAGTTCTTCCACAGGGAGCCCCAATCAGCCCCAGCATTTT.

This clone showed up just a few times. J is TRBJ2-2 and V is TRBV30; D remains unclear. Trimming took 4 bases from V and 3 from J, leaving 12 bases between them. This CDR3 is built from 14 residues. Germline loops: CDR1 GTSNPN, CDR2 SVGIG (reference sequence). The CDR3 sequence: CAWKGGAHTGELFF. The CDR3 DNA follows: TGTGCCTGGAAGGGTGGAGCCCACACCGGGGAGCTGTTTTTT.

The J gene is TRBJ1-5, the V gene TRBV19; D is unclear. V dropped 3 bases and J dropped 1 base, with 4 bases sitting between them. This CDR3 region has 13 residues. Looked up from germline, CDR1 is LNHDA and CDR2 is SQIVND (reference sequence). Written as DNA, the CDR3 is TGTGCCAGTAGTATTAAGAGCAATCAGCCCCAGCATTTT. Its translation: CASSIKSNQPQHF.

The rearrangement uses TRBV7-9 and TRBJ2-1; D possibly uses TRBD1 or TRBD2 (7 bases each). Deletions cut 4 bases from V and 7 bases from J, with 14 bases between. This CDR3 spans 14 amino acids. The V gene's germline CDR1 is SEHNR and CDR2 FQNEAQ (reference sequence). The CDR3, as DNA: TGTGCCAGCAGCTCGAACAGGGGAGGGAATGAGCAGTTCTTC. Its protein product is CASSSNRGGNEQFF. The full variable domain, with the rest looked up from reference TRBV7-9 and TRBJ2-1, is DTGVSQNPRHKITKRGQNVTFRCDPISEHNRLYWYRQTLGQGPEFLTYFQNEAQLEKSRLLSDRFSAERPKGSFSTLEIQRTEQGDSAMYLCASSSNRGGNEQFFGPGTRLTVL.

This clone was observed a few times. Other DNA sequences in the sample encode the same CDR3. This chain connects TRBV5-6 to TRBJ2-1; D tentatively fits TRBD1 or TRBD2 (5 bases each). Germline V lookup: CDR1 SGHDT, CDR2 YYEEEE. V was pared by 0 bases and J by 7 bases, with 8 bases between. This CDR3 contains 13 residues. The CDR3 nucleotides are TGTGCCAGCAGCTTGGTTGGGGGTAATGAGCAGTTCTTC. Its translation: CASSLVGGNEQFF.

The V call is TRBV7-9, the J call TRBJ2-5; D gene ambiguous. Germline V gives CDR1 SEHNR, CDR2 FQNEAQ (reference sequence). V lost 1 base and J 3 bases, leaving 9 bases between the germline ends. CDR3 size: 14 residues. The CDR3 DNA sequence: TGTGCCAGCAGCTTAGTACACCAGAAAGAGACCCAGTACTTC. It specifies CASSLVHQKETQYF.

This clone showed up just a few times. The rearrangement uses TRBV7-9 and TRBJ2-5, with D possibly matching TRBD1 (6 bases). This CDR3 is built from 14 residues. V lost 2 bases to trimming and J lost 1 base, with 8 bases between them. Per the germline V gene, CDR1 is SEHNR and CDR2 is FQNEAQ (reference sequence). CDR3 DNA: TGTGCCAGCAGCTTATCGGACAGCCAAGAGACCCAGTACTTC. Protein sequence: CASSLSDSQETQYF.

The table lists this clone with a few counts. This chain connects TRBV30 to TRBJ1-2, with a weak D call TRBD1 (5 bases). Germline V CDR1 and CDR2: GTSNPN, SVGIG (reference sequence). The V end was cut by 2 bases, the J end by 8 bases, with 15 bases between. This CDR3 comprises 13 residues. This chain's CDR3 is CAWSPGALSGYTF. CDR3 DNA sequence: TGTGCCTGGAGTCCTGGGGCCCTTTCCGGCTACACCTTC.

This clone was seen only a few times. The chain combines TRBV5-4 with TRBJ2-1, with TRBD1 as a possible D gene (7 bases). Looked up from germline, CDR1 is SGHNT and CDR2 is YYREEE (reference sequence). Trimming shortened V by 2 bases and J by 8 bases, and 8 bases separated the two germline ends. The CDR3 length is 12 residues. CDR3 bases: TGTGCCAGCAGCTTCAGGGGGGATGAGCAGTTCTTC. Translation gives CASSFRGDEQFF.

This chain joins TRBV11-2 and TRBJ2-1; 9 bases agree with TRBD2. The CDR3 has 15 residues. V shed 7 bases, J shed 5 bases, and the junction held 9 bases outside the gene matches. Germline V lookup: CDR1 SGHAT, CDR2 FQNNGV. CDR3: CASIPAGGPNNEQFF. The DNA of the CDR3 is TGTGCCAGCATCCCAGCGGGGGGACCCAACAATGAGCAGTTCTTC. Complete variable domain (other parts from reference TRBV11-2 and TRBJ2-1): EAGVAQSPRYKIIEKRQSVAFWCNPISGHATLYWYQQILGQGPKLLIQFQNNGVVDDSQLPKDRFSAERLKGVDSTLKIQPAKLEDSAVYLCASIPAGGPNNEQFFGPGTRLTVL.

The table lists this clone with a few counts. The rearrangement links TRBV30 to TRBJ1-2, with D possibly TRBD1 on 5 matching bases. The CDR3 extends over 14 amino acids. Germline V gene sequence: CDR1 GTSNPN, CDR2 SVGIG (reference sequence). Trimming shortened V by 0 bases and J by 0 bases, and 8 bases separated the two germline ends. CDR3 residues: CAWSVQVANYGYTF. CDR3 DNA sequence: TGTGCCTGGAGTGTACAGGTAGCTAACTATGGCTACACCTTC.

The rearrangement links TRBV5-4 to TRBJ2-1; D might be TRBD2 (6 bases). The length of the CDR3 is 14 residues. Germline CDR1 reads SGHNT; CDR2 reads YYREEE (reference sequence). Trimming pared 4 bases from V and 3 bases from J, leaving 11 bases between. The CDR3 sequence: CASSNWEDYNEQFF. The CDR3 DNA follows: TGTGCCAGCAGCAATTGGGAGGACTACAATGAGCAGTTCTTC.

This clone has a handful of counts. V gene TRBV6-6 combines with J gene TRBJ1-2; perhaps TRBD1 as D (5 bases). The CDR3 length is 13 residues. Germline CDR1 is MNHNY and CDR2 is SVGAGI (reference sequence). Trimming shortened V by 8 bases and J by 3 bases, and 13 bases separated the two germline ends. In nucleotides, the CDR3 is TGTGCCAGCGCCCGGCGAGGGGACTATGGCTACACCTTC. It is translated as CASARRGDYGYTF.

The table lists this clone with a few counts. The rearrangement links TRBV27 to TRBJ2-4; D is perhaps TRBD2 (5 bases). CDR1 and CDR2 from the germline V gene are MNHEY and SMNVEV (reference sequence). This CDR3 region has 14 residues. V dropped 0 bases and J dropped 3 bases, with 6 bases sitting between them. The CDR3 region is CASSLSRDKNIQYF. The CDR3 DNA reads TGTGCCAGCAGTTTATCGAGGGACAAAAACATTCAGTACTTC.

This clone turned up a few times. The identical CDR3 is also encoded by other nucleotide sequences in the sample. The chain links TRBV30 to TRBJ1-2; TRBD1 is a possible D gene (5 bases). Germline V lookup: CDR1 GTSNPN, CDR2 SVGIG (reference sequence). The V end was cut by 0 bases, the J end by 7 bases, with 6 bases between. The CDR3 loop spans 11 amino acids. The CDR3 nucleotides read TGTGCCTGGAGTGTCCAGGGTGGCTACACCTTC. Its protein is CAWSVQGGYTF.

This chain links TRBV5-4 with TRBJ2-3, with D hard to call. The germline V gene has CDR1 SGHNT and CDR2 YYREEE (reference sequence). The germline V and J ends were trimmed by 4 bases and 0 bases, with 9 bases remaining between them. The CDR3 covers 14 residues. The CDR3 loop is CASSRTSSTDTQYF. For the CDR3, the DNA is TGTGCCAGCAGCAGAACGTCCAGCACAGATACGCAGTATTTT.

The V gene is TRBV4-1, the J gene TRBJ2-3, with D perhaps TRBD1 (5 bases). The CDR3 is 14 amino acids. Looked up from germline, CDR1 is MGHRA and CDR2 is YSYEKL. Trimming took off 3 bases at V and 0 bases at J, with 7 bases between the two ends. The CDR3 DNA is TGCGCCAGCAGCCACAGGACAAGCACAGATACGCAGTATTTT. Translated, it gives CASSHRTSTDTQYF.

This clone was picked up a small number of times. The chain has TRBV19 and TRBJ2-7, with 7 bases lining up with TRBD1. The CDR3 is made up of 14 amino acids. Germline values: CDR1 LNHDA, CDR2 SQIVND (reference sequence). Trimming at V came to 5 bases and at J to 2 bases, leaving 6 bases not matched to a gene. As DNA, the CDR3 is TGTGCCAGTAGTGAACAGGGGTTCGCCTACGAGCAGTACTTC. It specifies CASSEQGFAYEQYF.

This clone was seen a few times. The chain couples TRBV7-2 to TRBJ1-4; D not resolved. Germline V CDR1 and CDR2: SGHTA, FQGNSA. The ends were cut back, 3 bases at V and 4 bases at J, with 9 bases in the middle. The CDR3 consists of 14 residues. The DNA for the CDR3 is TGTGCCAGCAGCTTTGACGGGGTTAATGAAAAACTGTTTTTT. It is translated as CASSFDGVNEKLFF.